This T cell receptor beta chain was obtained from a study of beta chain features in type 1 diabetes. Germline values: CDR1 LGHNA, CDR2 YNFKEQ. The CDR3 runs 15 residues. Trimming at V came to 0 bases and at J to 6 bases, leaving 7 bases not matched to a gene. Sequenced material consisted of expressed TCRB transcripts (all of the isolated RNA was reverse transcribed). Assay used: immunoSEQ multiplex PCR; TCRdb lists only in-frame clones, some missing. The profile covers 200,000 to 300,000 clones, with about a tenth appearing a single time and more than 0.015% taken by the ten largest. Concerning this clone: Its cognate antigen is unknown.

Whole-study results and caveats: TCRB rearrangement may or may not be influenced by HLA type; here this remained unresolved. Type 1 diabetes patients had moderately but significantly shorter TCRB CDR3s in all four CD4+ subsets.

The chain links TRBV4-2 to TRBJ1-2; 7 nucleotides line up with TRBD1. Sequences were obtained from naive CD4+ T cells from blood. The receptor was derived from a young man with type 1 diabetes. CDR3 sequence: CASSQDEGAGDGYTF. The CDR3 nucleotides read TGTGCCAGCAGCCAAGATGAGGGGGCAGGGGATGGCTACACCTTC.